The 24 T cell receptor beta chains below all came from one sample that was sequenced in a study of spatial heterogeneity in lung cancer. The sample's time point: sample taken at primary tumor resection. The study, taken as a whole, reports: Within tumors, counts of expanded alpha and beta TCRs tracked tumor mutation counts.

For these TCRs, the target antigens are not known. One entry per CDR3 protein, called by TCRdb with MiXCR from the 5' RACE reads. The sample shows 6,000 to 7,500 distinct CDR3 sequences, more than 13% of them seen only once. The sample consisted of lung tumor tissue, taken at surgery. The origin of the receptors is a male donor with early-stage non-small cell lung cancer.

This clonotype appeared a few times. This beta chain is an unintended read in a library built for alpha chains; its size means little. This chain uses TRBV18 with TRBJ2-5, with no clear D. Germline assignment: CDR1 KGHSH and CDR2 LQKENI. There are 14 residues in the CDR3. V lost 6 bases, J lost 2 bases, and 13 bases lay in between. CDR3 nucleotide sequence: TGTGCCAGCTCCCTGACTGCAACACAAGAGACCCAGTACTTC. It yields the protein CASSLTATQETQYF.

This clonotype ranks as medium-sized (0.01 to 0.1%). The library was designed around alpha chains, so this beta chain is a stray read whose abundance carries little weight. V usage is TRBV29-1 and J usage is TRBJ1-2; 7 bases are a match to TRBD1. Trimming took 3 bases from V and 8 from J; bases not matched to a gene: 3. The germline gives CDR1 SQVTM, CDR2 ANQGSEA. The CDR3 runs 11 residues. The CDR3: CSVEGQRGYTF. The CDR3 DNA is TGCAGCGTTGAGGGACAGCGGGGCTACACCTTC.

This clonotype was seen ten or more times. Because the library targeted alpha chains, this beta chain is an off-target read whose size means little. The chain is built from TRBV4-2 and TRBJ2-7; 8 bases match TRBD2. From germline, CDR1 is LGHNA and CDR2 YNFKEQ. This CDR3 has 14 amino acids. V was pared by 7 bases and J by 3 bases, with 8 bases of the junction left unmatched. CDR3 DNA: TGTGCCAGCACCCCCTCCGGGACTAGCTACGAGCAGTACTTC. This translates into CASTPSGTSYEQYF.

This clonotype occurred many times. The library was prepared for alpha chains; this beta chain is a stray read, so its frequency means little. The rearrangement uses TRBV5-1 and TRBJ1-1, with TRBD1 as a possible D gene (5 bases). Germline CDR1 SGHRS, CDR2 YFSETQ. The CDR3 runs to 14 residues. Trimming pared 0 bases from V and 5 bases from J, leaving 11 bases between. CDR3 DNA: TGCGCCAGCAGCTTGGGACGGAAGGGGACTGAAGCTTTCTTT. It codes for CASSLGRKGTEAFF.

This clonotype was counted between two and nine times. One base away lies a much larger clone, so this may be a sequencing read error. Because the library targeted alpha chains, this beta chain is an off-target read whose size means little. The rearrangement uses TRBV3-1 and TRBJ2-7; unclear D gene. With 0 bases removed from V and 6 bases from J, the gap between germline ends came to 12 bases. In germline, CDR1 is LGHDT, CDR2 YNNKEL (reference sequence). The CDR3 is made up of 14 amino acids. As DNA, the CDR3 is TGTGCCAGCAGCCAAGATTTAGAACCCTTCGAGCAGTACTTC. Translated: CASSQDLEPFEQYF.

Of note for this clonotype: Within a library made for alpha chains, this beta chain is off target, and its count is uninformative. This CDR3 reads CASSQQLAGIQETQYF. CDR3 nucleotide sequence: TGCGCCAGCAGCCAACAGCTAGCGGGTATCCAAGAGACCCAGTACTTC. The J gene is TRBJ2-5, the V gene TRBV4-1; 8 bases line up with TRBD2. V lost 2 bases and J lost 1; bases outside the gene matches: 6. This CDR3 comprises 16 residues. The V gene's germline CDR1 is MGHRA and CDR2 YSYEKL.

By share, this clonotype ranks as medium-sized (0.01 to 0.1%). Found in a library prepared for alpha chains, this beta chain is an off-target read, and its abundance has little meaning. The V and J genes are TRBV20-1 and TRBJ1-5; 7 bases are shared with TRBD1. The CDR3 is 14 residues long. Germline CDR1 is DFQATT and CDR2 is SNEGSKA (reference sequence). V shed 3 bases and J 7 bases; nucleotides not matched to a gene: 9. The CDR3 sequence is CSARGDRAEQPQHF. CDR3 DNA: TGCAGTGCTAGGGGGGACAGAGCGGAGCAGCCCCAGCATTTT.

This clonotype has only a few counts. This beta chain came through as a stray read in a library set up for alpha chains, and its size says little. This rearrangement joins TRBV6-2 or TRBV6-3 to TRBJ2-7; TRBD1 aligns across 9 bases. V shed 2 bases, J shed 0 bases, and the junction held 11 bases outside the gene matches. This CDR3 is built from 18 residues. In germline, CDR1 is MNHEY, CDR2 SVGEGT. CDR3 DNA sequence: TGTGCCAGCAGTTACCCCACGGGACAGGGCCGAATCTCCTACGAGCAGTACTTC. It translates to CASSYPTGQGRISYEQYF.

As regards this clonotype: This beta chain represents an off-target read in a library built for alpha chains; its size is of limited meaning. The CDR3 DNA is TGTGCCACCAGCAGAGATAGAGTGGCTCAGCCCCAGCATTTT. Translating gives CATSRDRVAQPQHF. The rearrangement uses TRBV15 and TRBJ1-5; no firm D call. The V gene lost 0 bases and the J gene lost 6 bases, with 9 bases spanning the gap. CDR3 size: 14 residues. Germline V lookup: CDR1 LNHNV, CDR2 YYDKDF (reference sequence).

Comments on this clonotype: This beta chain represents an off-target read in a library built for alpha chains; its size is of limited meaning. The chain couples TRBV7-2 to TRBJ1-1, with 8 nucleotides matching TRBD1. V lost 5 bases, J lost 4 bases, and 6 bases stayed unmatched. In germline, CDR1 is SGHTA, CDR2 FQGNSA. There are 14 residues in the CDR3. CDR3 DNA: TGTGCCAGCAGCCTACCGACAGGGGCCACTGAAGCTTTCTTT. Encoded protein: CASSLPTGATEAFF.

A remark on this clonotype: The library was built for alpha chains, so this beta chain is an off-target read and its size means little. The genes are TRBV12-3 or TRBV12-4 and TRBJ2-5; possible D gene TRBD2, 5 bases. The CDR3 is 14 amino acids. With 5 bases removed from V and 4 bases from J, the gap between germline ends came to 14 bases. CDR3 protein: CASSPTLGGETQYF. CDR3 nucleotides: TGTGCCAGCAGTCCCACACTAGGCGGAGAGACCCAGTACTTC.

This clonotype is medium-sized. As an off-target read in a library built for alpha chains, this beta chain has a frequency of little significance. The CDR3 DNA follows: TGCGCCAGCAGGAGGCTACTTGGGTCGGATCAGCCCCAGCATTTT. Its translation: CASRRLLGSDQPQHF. This chain links TRBV5-1 with TRBJ1-5; D not certain. The CDR3 runs to 15 residues. The germline gives CDR1 SGHRS, CDR2 YFSETQ. Trimming took 5 bases from V and 5 from J, leaving 17 bases between them.

About this clonotype: The size of this beta chain means little, since it is a stray read in a library made for alpha chains. CDR3 sequence: CASSRKGQGILLATNEKLFF. The CDR3 bases are TGTGCCAGCAGCCGTAAGGGACAGGGGATTTTGTTGGCAACTAATGAAAAACTGTTTTTT. J is TRBJ1-4 and V is TRBV13; 10 bases line up with TRBD1. V lost 5 bases to trimming and J lost 0 bases; unmatched junction nucleotides: 15. The CDR3 runs to 20 residues. In germline, CDR1 is PRHDT, CDR2 FYEKMQ (reference sequence).

This clonotype was counted between two and nine times. This beta chain is off target for a library built for alpha chains, so its abundance means little. The rearrangement joins TRBV9 to TRBJ2-3; TRBD1 matches 9 bases. Germline lookup yields CDR1 SGDLS and CDR2 YYNGEE. This CDR3 region has 18 residues. Losses at the gene ends were 4 bases for V and 0 bases for J; bases not matched to a gene: 12. CDR3 amino acids: CASSYLVGTGTSTDTQYF. DNA of the CDR3: TGTGCCAGCAGCTATCTTGTAGGGACAGGGACTAGCACAGATACGCAGTATTTT.

This clonotype was seen ten or more times. A library prepared for alpha chains yielded this beta chain as an off-target read; its size is of little meaning. This CDR3 reads CASSLRPTSGSTSEQYF. The CDR3 DNA reads TGTGCCAGCTCACTACGTCCAACTAGCGGATCCACCTCCGAGCAGTACTTC. The chain couples TRBV18 to TRBJ2-7; 8 nucleotides agree with TRBD2. This CDR3 is built from 17 residues. Germline-derived CDR1 and CDR2 are KGHSH and LQKENI. Trimming took 4 bases from V and 6 from J; bases not matched to a gene: 17.

This clonotype was observed many times. Being off target in a library aimed at alpha chains, this beta chain has a size of little meaning. This chain joins TRBV5-4 and TRBJ1-2; no clear D. Trimming shortened V by 0 bases and J by 4 bases, and 7 bases separated the two germline ends. Germline CDR1 SGHNT, CDR2 YYREEE (reference sequence). The CDR3 length is 13 residues. This CDR3 reads CASSLGQVYGYTF. CDR3 DNA sequence: TGTGCCAGCAGCTTGGGCCAGGTCTATGGCTACACCTTC.

This clonotype appeared many times. This beta chain came through as a stray read in a library set up for alpha chains, and its size says little. V and J are TRBV29-1 and TRBJ1-1; TRBD1 matches 10 bases. CDR3 length: 13 amino acids. J lost 4 bases, V lost 7 bases, and 6 bases had no gene match. From germline, CDR1 is SQVTM and CDR2 ANQGSEA. DNA of the CDR3: TGCAGCGGCAGGGACAGGGGAGCCACTGAAGCTTTCTTT. Amino acids: CSGRDRGATEAFF.

This clonotype was detected many times. The library was designed around alpha chains, so this beta chain is a stray read whose abundance carries little weight. The chain is built from TRBV3-1 and TRBJ2-7; no clear D. Between the trimmed V and J ends, which lost 0 bases and 3 bases, there was a span of 6 bases. This CDR3 spans 13 amino acids. The V gene's germline CDR1 is LGHDT and CDR2 YNNKEL (reference sequence). CDR3 sequence (DNA): TGTGCCAGCAGCCAAGAGTTCGTCTACGAGCAGTACTTC. This sequence encodes CASSQEFVYEQYF.

The table lists this clonotype with many counts. The library was designed around alpha chains, so this beta chain is a stray read whose abundance carries little weight. This chain joins TRBV18 and TRBJ1-1; D call uncertain. V was clipped by 3 bases and J by 3 bases, with 8 bases between them. The CDR3 runs 13 residues. Germline values: CDR1 KGHSH, CDR2 LQKENI. The CDR3 DNA is TGTGCCAGCTCACCGTATAGTGACACTGAAGCTTTCTTT. Translated: CASSPYSDTEAFF.

This clonotype has just a few counts. Within a library made for alpha chains, this beta chain is off target, and its count is uninformative. The V gene is TRBV7-9, the J gene TRBJ2-7; D is possibly TRBD1 (5 bases). Trimming pared 1 base from V and 7 bases from J, leaving 11 bases between. This CDR3 is 13 amino acids long. CDR1 is SEHNR and CDR2 is FQNEAQ in the germline V gene (reference sequence). CDR3 bases: TGTGCCAGCAGCTTAGTTGCCCAGGGAGAGCAGTACTTC. It specifies CASSLVAQGEQYF.

This clonotype is judged medium-sized. This beta chain turned up in a library designed for alpha chains; as an off-target read, its abundance says little. This rearrangement joins TRBV5-5 to TRBJ1-3; D is undetermined. V was cut by 2 bases and J by 0 bases, with 12 bases left in between. The CDR3 totals 16 residues. The V gene's germline CDR1 is SGHKS and CDR2 YYEKEE (reference sequence). Here the CDR3 DNA reads TGTGCCAGCAGCTTTCGGGTGCAGAGCTCTGGAAACACCATATATTTT. This sequence encodes CASSFRVQSSGNTIYF. The full variable domain, with the rest looked up from reference TRBV5-5 and TRBJ1-3, is DAGVTQSPTHLIKTRGQQVTLRCSPISGHKSVSWYQQVLGQGPQFIFQYYEKEERGRGNFPDRFSARQFPNYSSELNVNALLLGDSALYLCASSFRVQSSGNTIYFGEGSWLTVV.

As to this clonotype: In a library made to pick up alpha chains, this beta chain is a stray read with a size that means little. J is TRBJ1-2 and V is TRBV5-8, with D hard to call. In germline, CDR1 is SGHTS, CDR2 YDEGEE. The CDR3 length is 14 residues. Between the trimmed V and J ends, which lost 4 bases and 4 bases, there was a span of 14 bases. CDR3 DNA sequence: TGTGCCAGCAGCCACCCCAACCGGCCCTATGGCTACACCTTC. Its translation: CASSHPNRPYGYTF.

This clonotype appeared a few times. In a library made to pick up alpha chains, this beta chain is a stray read with a size that means little. The V and J genes are TRBV5-1 and TRBJ2-5, with no clear D. The CDR3 has 16 amino acids. The germline gives CDR1 SGHRS, CDR2 YFSETQ. Trimming pared 4 bases from V and 2 bases from J, leaving 18 bases between. The CDR3 DNA is TGCGCCAGCAGCCCTCGGTACGGATCCCTACAAGAGACCCAGTACTTC. Translated, it gives CASSPRYGSLQETQYF.

This clonotype was counted at least ten times. This beta chain is a stray sequence in a library constructed for alpha chains; its clone size is not meaningful. V gene TRBV7-3 combines with J gene TRBJ2-2; no reliable D call. This CDR3 has 18 amino acids. Per the germline V gene, CDR1 is SGHTA and CDR2 is FQGTGA. Trimming took off 1 base at V and 1 base at J, with 16 bases between the two ends. CDR3 in DNA: TGTGCCAGCAGCTTAAGAATAGCCGATCCTATGAACACCGGGGAGCTGTTTTTT. Translating gives CASSLRIADPMNTGELFF.